This T cell receptor beta chain was profiled in a study of shared clonotypes between healthy human individuals. Naive CD8 cells comprised CD45RO-negative, CCR7-positively selected cells, excluding terminally differentiated effector memory CD45RA+ cells. Everyone who donated was a Caucasian adult who lived in Nashville, Tennessee. TCRdb's copy holds only in-frame clones and misses some; the assay was immunoSEQ multiplex PCR. The repertoire holds approximately 840,000 clones, with roughly 96% as singletons. The germline V and J ends were trimmed by 4 bases and 6 bases, with 6 bases remaining between them. The CDR3 contains 11 residues. CDR1 and CDR2 from the germline V gene are SGDLS and YYNGEE. General study findings and limits: On the whole, naive subsets had larger estimated richness than memory subsets had. The study drew on few donors, limiting represented genetic and exposure-history diversity.

To note about this clone: Its antigen is still unknown.

This clonotype was sampled from a man aged 25-45 years in good health. The J gene is TRBJ2-3, the V gene TRBV9; no definite D call. Sequencing was done on a sample of naive CD8+ T cells sorted from blood. Here the CDR3 reads CASSPADTQYF. The CDR3, as DNA: TGTGCCAGCAGCCCAGCGGATACGCAGTATTTT. The full variable domain, in which reference TRBV9 and TRBJ2-3 provide the parts outside the CDR3, is DSGVTQTPKHLITATGQRVTLRCSPRSGDLSVYWYQQSLDQGLQFLIQYYNGEERAKGNILERFSAQQFPDLHSELNLSSLELGDSALYFCASSPADTQYFGPGTRLTVL.